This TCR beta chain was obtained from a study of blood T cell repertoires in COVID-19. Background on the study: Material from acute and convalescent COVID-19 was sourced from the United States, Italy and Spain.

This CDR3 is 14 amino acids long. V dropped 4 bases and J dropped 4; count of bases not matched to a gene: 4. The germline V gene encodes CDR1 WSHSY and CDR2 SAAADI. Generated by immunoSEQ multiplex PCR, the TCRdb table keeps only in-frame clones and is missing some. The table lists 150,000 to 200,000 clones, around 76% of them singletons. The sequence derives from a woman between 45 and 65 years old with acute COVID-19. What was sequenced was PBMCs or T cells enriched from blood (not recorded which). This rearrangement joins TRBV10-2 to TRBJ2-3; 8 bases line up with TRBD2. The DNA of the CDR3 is TGCGCCAGCAGTGGAAACGGGGGGGCAGATACGCAGTATTTT. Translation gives CASSGNGGADTQYF.